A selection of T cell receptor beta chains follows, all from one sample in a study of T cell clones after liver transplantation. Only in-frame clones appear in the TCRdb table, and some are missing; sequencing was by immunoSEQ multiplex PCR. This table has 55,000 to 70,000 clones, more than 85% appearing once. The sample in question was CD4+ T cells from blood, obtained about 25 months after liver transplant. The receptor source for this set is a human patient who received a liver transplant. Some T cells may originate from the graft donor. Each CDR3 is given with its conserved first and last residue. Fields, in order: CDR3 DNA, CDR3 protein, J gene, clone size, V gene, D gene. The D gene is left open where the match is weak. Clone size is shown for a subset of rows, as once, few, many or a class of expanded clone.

TGTGCCACCAGCAGAGATCCTCTTGGACCTGAAGCTTTCTTT	CATSRDPLGPEAFF	TRBJ1-1	NA	TRBV15	NA
TGCGCCAGCAGTGGGACTAGGGGTGGTGAGCAGTTCTTC	CASSGTRGGEQFF	TRBJ2-1	NA	TRBV10-1	TRBD2
TGTGCCAGTAGTACGGGGACAGGGGCTAATGAAAAACTGTTTTTT	CASSTGTGANEKLFF	TRBJ1-4	once	TRBV19	TRBD1
TGTGCCAGCAGTCGCTTTAACCCCGGACAGGGCCGAGATGAAAAACTGTTTTTT	CASSRFNPGQGRDEKLFF	TRBJ1-4	NA	TRBV2	TRBD1
TGTGCCAGCAGCCAATCTGTGAACACTGAAGCTTTCTTT	CASSQSVNTEAFF	TRBJ1-1	NA	TRBV16	NA
TGCGCCAGCAGTGTCCAGCGGGAGTATGGTGAGCAGTTCTTC	CASSVQREYGEQFF	TRBJ2-1	NA	TRBV10-2	TRBD2
TGCGCCAGCAGCTTGGACACTTTGCGGGAAAAATCGAACATTCAGTACTTC	CASSLDTLREKSNIQYF	TRBJ2-4	NA	TRBV5-1	NA
TGTGCCAGCAGCTTGGCTGGACTAGCGGGACGGGCTAGCACAGATACGCAGTATTTT	CASSLAGLAGRASTDTQYF	TRBJ2-3	NA	TRBV5-4	TRBD2
TGCGCCAGCAGCTTGGACCACTTAGTCCACGAGCAGTACTTC	CASSLDHLVHEQYF	TRBJ2-7	NA	TRBV5-1	NA
TGCGCCAGCAGCCTATCCGACAGGGGGCCCAGCACAGATACGCAGTATTTT	CASSLSDRGPSTDTQYF	TRBJ2-3	NA	TRBV5-1	TRBD1
TGTGCCAGCTCACCACTAGGGGCCAGGGCCAAAAACATTCAGTACTTC	CASSPLGARAKNIQYF	TRBJ2-4	NA	TRBV18	NA
TGTGCCAGCAGCCAAAGAAATAGCGGGAGGGGCCACGAGCAGTACTTC	CASSQRNSGRGHEQYF	TRBJ2-7	NA	TRBV7-2	TRBD2
TGTGCCAGTAGTATGGTGCCTAGCGGGACAAGGTTCTTC	CASSMVPSGTRFF	TRBJ2-1	NA	TRBV19	TRBD2
TGTGCCAGCAGCTGGGCCCCCGGGACCCAGTACTTC	CASSWAPGTQYF	TRBJ2-5	NA	TRBV5-8	NA
TGTGCCAGCAGCTTAGGACAGCACTCCTACGAGCAGTACTTC	CASSLGQHSYEQYF	TRBJ2-7	NA	TRBV11-2	NA
TGTGCCAGCAGCCCGCTAGGGAGGAGCTCCTACGAGCAGTACTTC	CASSPLGRSSYEQYF	TRBJ2-7	once	TRBV11-3	NA
TGCGCCAGCAGCCAAGCAGGGGGCGGACAGCCGAGTCAGCCCCAGCATTTT	CASSQAGGGQPSQPQHF	TRBJ1-5	NA	TRBV4-1	TRBD1
TGTGCCAGCGGGTCGGACAGGGGGCAGGGTGGCTACACCTTC	CASGSDRGQGGYTF	TRBJ1-2	once	TRBV28	TRBD1